This T cell receptor beta chain appears in the sequencing data of a study of blood T cell repertoires in COVID-19 (dated by TCRdb to the early 2020s). The study in broad terms: Samples from collaborators originated in the United States, Italy and Spain and spanned both the acute and convalescent phases of COVID-19. The prospective study material was composed of cDNA or gDNA derived from T cells, B-cell-depleted T cells, or PBMCs. Deeply sampled blood TCRbeta repertoires from subjects exposed to, actively infected with, or recovered from COVID-19 were included in the dataset. The repertoires were made available in a free public database intended to serve as a resource for research on the immune response to SARS-CoV-2. Samples came from the ongoing ImmuneRACE study (first 160 participants) plus 1,254 subjects from 6 global collaborators. Nearly every sample came with metadata listing a de-identified subject ID, COVID-19 status, age in years and sex. Where available, HLA class I and class II types were taken from metadata supplied by the sample provider and were not determined by assay-based typing.

Participants in the prospective study were enrolled through a virtual design, were aged roughly 18 to 100 years, and lived in roughly 26 United States geographic areas. To assign participants to cohorts, the prospective study relied on clinical history that participants themselves reported in a screening survey and a study questionnaire. In the prospective study, mobile phlebotomists collected whole blood, serum and a nasopharyngeal or oropharyngeal swab from each participant. Additional blood draws and questionnaires over an approximately 2-month period could optionally be provided by prospective study participants. Before DNA extraction, blood samples from the prospective study were shipped at room temperature or frozen. Of note for this clone: Its antigen has not been determined. No base quality information exists; no much larger clone differs at one position.

Taken from cysteine to phenylalanine, the CDR3 has 18 residues. The DNA shown is the 54-base CDR3, in frame from base 1. The germline V gene (reference sequence) yields LGHDT for CDR1 and YNNKEL for CDR2. Clipping removes 7 bases from V and 0 bases from J, with 10 as the unmatched junction base count. The immunoSEQ Assay, a bias-controlled multiplex PCR, was used to amplify TCRbeta CDR3 regions from genomic DNA. Regarding the original processing steps: Nucleated cell counts per sample were estimated from amplification of reference gene primers within the assay. To quantify the absolute abundance of each unique TCRbeta CDR3 rearrangement, sequence reads were collapsed and filtered. For each sample, productive Simpson clonality was calculated as the square root of Simpson's diversity index over productive rearrangements. Not all clones reach the TCRdb copy of this immuneACCESS table, which keeps in-frame sequences only. Checked studies attribute under half of the gap to unresolved V genes and leave the rest unexplained. For V, J and clone size, that table is used; D and trimming come from the DNA. The sample has more than 200,000 clones on record, around 82% of them singletons. The top ten clonotypes cover 6.5% to 9% of the sample.

General findings and caveats noted by the study authors: How much clinical and demographic metadata was included differed by source and by participant, and the metadata was provided uncurated.

The sequence was obtained from a woman between 40 and 50 years old with acute COVID-19. The specimen sequenced was PBMCs or T cells enriched from blood (not recorded which). The chain couples TRBV3-1 (or the pseudogene TRBV3-2) to TRBJ2-6; 9 bases in the junction line up with TRBD1. The sequenced DNA: TGTGCCAGCAAAGATAAGACAGGGGGGAGCTCTGGGGCCAACGTCCTGACTTTC. The encoded protein is CASKDKTGGSSGANVLTF.